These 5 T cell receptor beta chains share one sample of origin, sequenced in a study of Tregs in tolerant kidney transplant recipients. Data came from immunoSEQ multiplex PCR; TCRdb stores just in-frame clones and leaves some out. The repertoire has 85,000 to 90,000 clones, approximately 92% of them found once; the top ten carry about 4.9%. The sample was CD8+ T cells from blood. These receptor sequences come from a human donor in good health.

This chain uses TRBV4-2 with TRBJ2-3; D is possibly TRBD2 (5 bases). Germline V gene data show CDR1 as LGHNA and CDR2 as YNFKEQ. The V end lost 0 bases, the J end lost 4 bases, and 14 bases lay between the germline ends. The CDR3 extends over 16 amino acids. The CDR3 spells CASSQEGFTRPDTQYF. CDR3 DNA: TGTGCCAGCAGCCAAGAAGGGTTTACTAGGCCAGATACGCAGTATTTT.

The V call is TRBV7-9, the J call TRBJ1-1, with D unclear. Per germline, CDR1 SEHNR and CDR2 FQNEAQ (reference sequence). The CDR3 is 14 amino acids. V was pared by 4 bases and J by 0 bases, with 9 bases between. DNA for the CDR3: TGTGCCAGCAGCTCTTTTGATTTGAACACTGAAGCTTTCTTT. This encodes CASSSFDLNTEAFF.

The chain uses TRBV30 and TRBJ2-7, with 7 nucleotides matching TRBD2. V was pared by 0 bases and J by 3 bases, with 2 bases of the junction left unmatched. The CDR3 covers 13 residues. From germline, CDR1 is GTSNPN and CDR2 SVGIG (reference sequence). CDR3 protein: CAWSVAGNYEQYF. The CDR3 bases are TGTGCCTGGAGTGTAGCGGGGAACTACGAGCAGTACTTC.

CDR3 sequence: CASRAGTRTEAFF. CDR3 DNA sequence: TGTGCCAGCAGGGCCGGGACACGAACTGAAGCTTTCTTT. This chain joins TRBV2 and TRBJ1-1; D possibly corresponds to TRBD1 (6 bases). The CDR3 loop spans 13 amino acids. Germline V lookup: CDR1 SNHLY, CDR2 FYNNEI. Trimming left V 6 bases short and J 5 bases short, with 13 bases between.

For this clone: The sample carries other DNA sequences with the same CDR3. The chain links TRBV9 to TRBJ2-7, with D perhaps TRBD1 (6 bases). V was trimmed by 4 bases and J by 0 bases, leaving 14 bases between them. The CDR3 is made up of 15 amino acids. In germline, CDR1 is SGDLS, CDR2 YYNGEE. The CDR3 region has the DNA TGTGCCAGCAGCCAAGGGGGTGGGAGCTCCTACGAGCAGTACTTC. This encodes CASSQGGGSSYEQYF. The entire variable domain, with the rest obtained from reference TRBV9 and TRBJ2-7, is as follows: DSGVTQTPKHLITATGQRVTLRCSPRSGDLSVYWYQQSLDQGLQFLIQYYNGEERAKGNILERFSAQQFPDLHSELNLSSLELGDSALYFCASSQGGGSSYEQYFGPGTRLTVT.